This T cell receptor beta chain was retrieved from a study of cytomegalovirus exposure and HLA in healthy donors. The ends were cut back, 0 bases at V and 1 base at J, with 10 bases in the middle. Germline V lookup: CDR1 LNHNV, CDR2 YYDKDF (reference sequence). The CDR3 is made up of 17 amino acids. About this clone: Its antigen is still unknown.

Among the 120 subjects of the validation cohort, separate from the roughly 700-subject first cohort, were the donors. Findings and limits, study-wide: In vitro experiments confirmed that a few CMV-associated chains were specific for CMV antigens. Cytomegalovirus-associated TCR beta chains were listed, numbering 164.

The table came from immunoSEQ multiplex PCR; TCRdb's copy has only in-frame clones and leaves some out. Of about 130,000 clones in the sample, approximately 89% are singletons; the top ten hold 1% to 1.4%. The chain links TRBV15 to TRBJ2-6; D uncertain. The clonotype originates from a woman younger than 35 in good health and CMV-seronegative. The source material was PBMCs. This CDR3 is CATSRDYTNSGANVLTF. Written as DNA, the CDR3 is TGTGCCACCAGCAGAGATTACACGAATTCTGGGGCCAACGTCCTGACTTTC.